A single sample is the source of the 17 T cell receptor beta chains below, sequenced in a study of post-analysis software for immune sequencing data. Study conclusions and caveats: Four to six TRBV segments appeared more often in patients than in controls, and TRBV5-6, TRBV5-1 and TRBV20-1 were among these.

Prepared libraries of TCR beta cDNA carried unique molecular identifiers. In TCRdb, the PCR reads were re-called with MiXCR into one record per CDR3 protein. Seen here are 800,000 to 950,000 distinct CDR3 sequences, around 53% observed once, and the top ten hold 4% to 5.5%. These receptors are not linked to any known antigen. The sample taken for sequencing was blood. Receptors were obtained from a girl under 18 with multiple sclerosis.

The V gene is TRBV12-3 or TRBV12-4, the J gene TRBJ1-4; no reliable D call. Trimming stripped 5 bases from V and 2 bases from J, with 12 bases between. The CDR3 is 15 amino acids. CDR3 region: CASSNLGVTNEKLFF. The CDR3, as DNA: TGTGCCAGCAGTAACCTTGGGGTGACTAATGAAAAACTGTTTTTT.

This clonotype was seen a few times. The chain joins TRBV20-1 to TRBJ2-3, with TRBD2 matching over 9 bases. Looked up from germline, CDR1 is DFQATT and CDR2 is SNEGSKA (reference sequence). Germline trimming cut 2 bases from V and 0 bases from J; bases unmatched to any gene: 0. The CDR3 runs to 14 residues. The CDR3 loop is CSARLAGSTDTQYF. CDR3 DNA sequence: TGCAGTGCTAGACTAGCGGGGAGCACAGATACGCAGTATTTT.

J is TRBJ2-7 and V is TRBV5-1, with 13 bases lining up with TRBD2. Trimming cost V 5 bases and J 2 bases; bases outside gene matches: 10. Germline lookup yields CDR1 SGHRS and CDR2 YFSETQ. This CDR3 is built from 17 residues. The DNA of the CDR3 is TGCGCCAGCAGGAAATATGGACTAGCGGGAGATGCCTACGAGCAGTACTTC. Translation gives CASRKYGLAGDAYEQYF.

A remark on this clonotype: A read error may account for a junction end that differs from germline. The chain combines TRBV7-7 with TRBJ2-7; D is possibly TRBD2 (5 bases). The J call is doubtful: the DNA matches TRBJ2-5 better. This CDR3 is built from 15 residues. Per germline, CDR1 SSHAT and CDR2 FNYEAQ (reference sequence). The CDR3 region has the DNA TGTGCTAGCAGCCCATCTAGCACAGAACGGGAGACCCAGTACTTC. Its translation is CASSPSSTERETQYF.

This rearrangement joins TRBV12-3 or TRBV12-4 to TRBJ1-2; D is perhaps TRBD1 (6 bases). Trimming removed 2 bases from V and 2 bases from J, with 12 bases in between. This CDR3 has 15 residues. CDR3 DNA sequence: TGTGCCAGCAGTTTACCGACAGGACTAAACTATGGCTACACCTTC. As protein: CASSLPTGLNYGYTF.

V gene TRBV7-8 combines with J gene TRBJ2-7, with 8 bases fitting TRBD1. There are 16 residues in the CDR3. The germline V gene has CDR1 SGHVS and CDR2 FQNEAQ. Trimming took 5 bases from V and 0 from J; bases not matched to a gene: 9. CDR3 sequence (DNA): TGTGCCAGCAGCCTTACCTCAGGGGGCGGCTCCTACGAGCAGTACTTC. Its protein product is CASSLTSGGGSYEQYF.

The table lists this clonotype with a few counts. The chain couples TRBV20-1 to TRBJ2-1, with 7 nucleotides matching TRBD2. J lost 0 bases, V lost 0 bases, and 5 bases had no gene match. This CDR3 has 16 amino acids. Per germline, CDR1 DFQATT and CDR2 SNEGSKA (reference sequence). This chain's CDR3 is CSAREASGSSYNEQFF. CDR3 DNA sequence: TGCAGTGCTAGAGAAGCTAGCGGAAGCTCCTACAATGAGCAGTTCTTC.

The V and J genes are TRBV28 and TRBJ2-5; 8 bases line up with TRBD2. The CDR3 runs to 14 residues. Germline loops: CDR1 MDHEN, CDR2 SYDVKM. The J segment lost 2 bases and the V segment lost 8 bases, leaving 7 bases of the junction unmatched. The CDR3 nucleotides are TGTGCCAGCCTTCGGAGCGGGGGTCAAGAGACCCAGTACTTC. It is translated as CASLRSGGQETQYF.

This clonotype has a handful of counts. The V gene is TRBV12-3 or TRBV12-4, the J gene TRBJ2-4; 14 bases map to TRBD2. The closer fit of TRBJ2-7 to the DNA end suggests the J call may be wrong. This CDR3 comprises 16 residues. In nucleotides, the CDR3 is TGTGCCAGCAGTCCCCCGGGACTAGCGGGAGCCCACGAGCAGTACTTC. Amino acid sequence: CASSPPGLAGAHEQYF.

A single count supports this clonotype. The chain is built from TRBV5-1 and TRBJ2-7, with 8 nucleotides matching TRBD1. With 4 bases clipped from V and 3 bases from J, the junction kept 9 bases outside the gene matches. Germline V lookup: CDR1 SGHRS, CDR2 YFSETQ. The CDR3 is 15 residues long. CDR3 sequence (DNA): TGCGCCAGCAGCCTTGCCAAAGGGACAGGCTACGAGCAGTACTTC. Amino acid sequence: CASSLAKGTGYEQYF.

J is TRBJ1-5 and V is TRBV12-3 or TRBV12-4; perhaps TRBD1 as D (5 bases). Trimming left V 3 bases short and J 13 bases short, with 13 bases between. The CDR3 runs 12 residues. The CDR3 protein is CASSFRGLAQHF. The CDR3 DNA reads TGTGCCAGCAGTTTCCGGGGACTGGCTCAGCATTTT.

V usage is TRBV7-8 and J usage is TRBJ2-7; 15 nucleotides agree with TRBD2. CDR3 length: 17 amino acids. J lost 0 bases, V lost 5 bases, and 5 bases had no gene match. Germline assignment: CDR1 SGHVS and CDR2 FQNEAQ. The CDR3, as DNA: TGTGCCAGCAGCCCGGGACTAGCGGGGGGCCACTCCTACGAGCAGTACTTC. Its protein product is CASSPGLAGGHSYEQYF.

The rearrangement links TRBV25-1 to TRBJ2-7, with 8 bases identical to TRBD2. The CDR3 covers 15 residues. The V segment lost 6 bases and the J segment 0 bases; nucleotides outside the gene matches: 7. In germline, CDR1 is MGHDK, CDR2 SYGVNS. In nucleotides, the CDR3 is TGTGCCAGCAGCACTAGCGGAAAGAGCTCCTACGAGCAGTACTTC. Its protein is CASSTSGKSSYEQYF.

The V gene is TRBV12-3 or TRBV12-4, the J gene TRBJ2-1; the match to TRBD2 covers 7 bases. J lost 15 bases, V lost 6 bases, and 11 bases had no gene match. The CDR3 runs to 12 residues. CDR3 nucleotide sequence: TGTGCCAGCAGAGCCTGGGATTCGGGGGGGTTCTTC. Amino acid sequence: CASRAWDSGGFF.

In its sample, this clonotype was seen a few times. The rearrangement joins TRBV7-2 to TRBJ2-5, with D perhaps matching TRBD1 (5 bases). Trimming removed 5 bases at V and 4 bases at J, with 17 bases between. This CDR3 has 15 amino acids. Germline V gene data show CDR1 as SGHTA and CDR2 as FQGNSA. The CDR3 DNA reads as TGTGCCAGCAGCCCCATCAAGGGGCTGATAGAGACCCAGTACTTC. Protein product: CASSPIKGLIETQYF.

This clonotype has a handful of counts. The chain has TRBV25-1 and TRBJ2-5, with TRBD1 as a possible D gene (5 bases). The V gene lost 2 bases and the J gene lost 1 base, with 8 bases spanning the gap. The length of the CDR3 is 14 residues. Per germline, CDR1 MGHDK and CDR2 SYGVNS. CDR3 residues: CASSEQGAQETQYF. The CDR3 region has the DNA TGTGCCAGCAGTGAACAGGGCGCCCAAGAGACCCAGTACTTC. The variable domain in full, completed from reference TRBV25-1 and TRBJ2-5, reads EADIYQTPRYLVIGTGKKITLECSQTMGHDKMYWYQQDPGMELHLIHYSYGVNSTEKGDLSSESTVSRIRTEHFPLTLESARPSHTSQYLCASSEQGAQETQYFGPGTRLLVL.

The chain combines TRBV2 with TRBJ2-7; D possibly corresponds to TRBD1 (6 bases). V lost 3 bases and J 6 bases, leaving 12 bases between the germline ends. Looked up from germline, CDR1 is SNHLY and CDR2 is FYNNEI. The CDR3 sequence is 13 residues long. CDR3 residues: CASSEQGLSEQYF. CDR3 DNA sequence: TGTGCCAGCAGTGAGCAGGGGTTATCCGAGCAGTACTTC.